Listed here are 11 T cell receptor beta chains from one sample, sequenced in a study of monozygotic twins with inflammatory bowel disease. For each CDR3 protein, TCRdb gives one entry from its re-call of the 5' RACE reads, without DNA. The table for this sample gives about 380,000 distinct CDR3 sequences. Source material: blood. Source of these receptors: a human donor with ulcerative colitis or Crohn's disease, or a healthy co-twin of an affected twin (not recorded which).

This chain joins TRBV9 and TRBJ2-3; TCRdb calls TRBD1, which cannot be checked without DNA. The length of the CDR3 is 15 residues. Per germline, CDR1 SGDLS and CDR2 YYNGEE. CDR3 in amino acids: CASSVRPGGTDTQYF. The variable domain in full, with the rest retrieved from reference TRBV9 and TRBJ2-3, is DSGVTQTPKHLITATGQRVTLRCSPRSGDLSVYWYQQSLDQGLQFLIQYYNGEERAKGNILERFSAQQFPDLHSELNLSSLELGDSALYFCASSVRPGGTDTQYFGPGTRLTVL.

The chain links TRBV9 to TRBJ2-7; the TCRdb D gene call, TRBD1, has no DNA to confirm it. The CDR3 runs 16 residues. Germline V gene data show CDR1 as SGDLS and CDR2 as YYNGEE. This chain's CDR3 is CASSVRSTGRAYEQYF.

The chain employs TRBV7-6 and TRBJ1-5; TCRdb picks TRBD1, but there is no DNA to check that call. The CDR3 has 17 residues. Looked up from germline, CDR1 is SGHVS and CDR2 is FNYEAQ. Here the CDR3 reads CASSPNPAGRGNQPQHF.

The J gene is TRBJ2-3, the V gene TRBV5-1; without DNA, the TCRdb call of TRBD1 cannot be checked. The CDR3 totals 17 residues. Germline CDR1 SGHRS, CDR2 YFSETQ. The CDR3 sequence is CASSFRPTGIRTDTQYF.

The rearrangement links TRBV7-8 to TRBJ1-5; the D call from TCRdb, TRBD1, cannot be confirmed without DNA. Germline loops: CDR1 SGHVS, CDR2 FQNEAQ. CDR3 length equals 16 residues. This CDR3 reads CASSFYRDERGQPQHF.

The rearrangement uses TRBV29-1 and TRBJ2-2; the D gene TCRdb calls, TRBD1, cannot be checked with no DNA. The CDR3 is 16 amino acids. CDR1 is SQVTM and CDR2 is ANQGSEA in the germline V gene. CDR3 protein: CSVEASGTGRTGELFF.

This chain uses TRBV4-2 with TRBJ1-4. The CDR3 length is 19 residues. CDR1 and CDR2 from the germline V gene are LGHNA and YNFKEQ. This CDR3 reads CASSQDLMGRISTNEKLFF.

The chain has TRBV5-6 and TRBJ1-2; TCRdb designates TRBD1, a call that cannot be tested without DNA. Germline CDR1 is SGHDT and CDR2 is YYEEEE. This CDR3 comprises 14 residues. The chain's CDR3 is CASRYRTGAYGYTF.

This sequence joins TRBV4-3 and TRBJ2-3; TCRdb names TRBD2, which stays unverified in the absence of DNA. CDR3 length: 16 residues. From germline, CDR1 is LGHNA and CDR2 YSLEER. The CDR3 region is CASSQATGGHADTQYF.

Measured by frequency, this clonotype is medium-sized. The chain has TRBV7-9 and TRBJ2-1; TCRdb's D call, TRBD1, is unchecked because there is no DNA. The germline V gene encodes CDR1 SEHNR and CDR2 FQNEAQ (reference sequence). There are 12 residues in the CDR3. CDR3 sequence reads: CASSPWSHEQFF.

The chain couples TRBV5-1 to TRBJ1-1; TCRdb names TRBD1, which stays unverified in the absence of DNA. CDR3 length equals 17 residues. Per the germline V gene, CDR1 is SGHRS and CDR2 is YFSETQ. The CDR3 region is CASSLANIGTGVTEAFF.